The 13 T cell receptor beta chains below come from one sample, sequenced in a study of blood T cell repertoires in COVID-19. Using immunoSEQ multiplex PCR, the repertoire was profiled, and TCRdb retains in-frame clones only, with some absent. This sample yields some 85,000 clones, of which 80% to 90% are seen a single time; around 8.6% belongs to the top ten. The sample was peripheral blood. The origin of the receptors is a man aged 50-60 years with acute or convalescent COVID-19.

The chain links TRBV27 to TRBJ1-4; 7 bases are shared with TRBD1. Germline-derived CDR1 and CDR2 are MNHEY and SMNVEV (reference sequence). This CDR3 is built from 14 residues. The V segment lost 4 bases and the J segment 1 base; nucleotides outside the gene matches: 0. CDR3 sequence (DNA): TGTGCCAGCAGTTACAGGGGAACTAATGAAAAACTGTTTTTT. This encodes CASSYRGTNEKLFF.

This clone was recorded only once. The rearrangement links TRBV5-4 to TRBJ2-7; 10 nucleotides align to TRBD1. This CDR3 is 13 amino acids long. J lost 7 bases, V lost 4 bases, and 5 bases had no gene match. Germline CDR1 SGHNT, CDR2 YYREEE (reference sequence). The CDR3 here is CASSQDRGREQYF. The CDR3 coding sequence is TGTGCCAGCAGCCAAGACAGGGGGCGGGAGCAGTACTTC.

The CDR3 coding sequence is TGTGCCAGTAGTCCTCGGCAGGGGGAACAAGAGACCCAGTACTTC. This encodes CASSPRQGEQETQYF. The chain recombines TRBV19 with TRBJ2-5; the match to TRBD1 covers 7 bases. This CDR3 region has 15 residues. Per the germline V gene, CDR1 is LNHDA and CDR2 is SQIVND (reference sequence). Germline trimming cut 5 bases from V and 2 bases from J; bases unmatched to any gene: 8.

The CDR3 sequence: CASSQSGGAGTGELFF. In DNA form, the CDR3 reads TGTGCCAGCAGTCAAAGCGGGGGGGCCGGAACCGGGGAGCTGTTTTTT. V is TRBV2 and J is TRBJ2-2; 10 bases fit TRBD2. Losses at the gene ends were 5 bases for V and 5 bases for J; bases not matched to a gene: 8. Germline-derived CDR1 and CDR2 are SNHLY and FYNNEI. The length of the CDR3 is 16 residues.

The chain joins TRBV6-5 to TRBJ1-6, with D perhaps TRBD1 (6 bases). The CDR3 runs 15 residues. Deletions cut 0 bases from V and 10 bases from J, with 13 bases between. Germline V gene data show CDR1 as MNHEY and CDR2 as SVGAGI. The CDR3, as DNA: TGTGCCAGCAGTTACTCGACCCAGGGGAGCTCACCCCTCCACTTT. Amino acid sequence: CASSYSTQGSSPLHF.

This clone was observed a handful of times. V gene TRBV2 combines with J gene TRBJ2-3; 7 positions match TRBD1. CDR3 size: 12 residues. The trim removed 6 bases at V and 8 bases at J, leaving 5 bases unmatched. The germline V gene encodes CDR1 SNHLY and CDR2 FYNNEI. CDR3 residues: CASRPPGGTQYF. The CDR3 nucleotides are TGTGCCAGCAGGCCCCCAGGGGGTACGCAGTATTTT.

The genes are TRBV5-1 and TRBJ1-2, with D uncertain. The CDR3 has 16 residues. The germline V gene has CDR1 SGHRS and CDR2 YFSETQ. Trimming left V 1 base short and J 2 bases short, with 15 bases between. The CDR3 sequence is CASSLSGAAVNYGYTF. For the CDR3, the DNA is TGCGCCAGCAGCTTGTCGGGTGCGGCGGTGAACTATGGCTACACCTTC.

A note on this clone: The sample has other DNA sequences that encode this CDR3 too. The CDR3 here is CASRREATTNEKLFF. DNA for the CDR3: TGTGCCAGCAGGAGGGAAGCCACAACTAATGAAAAACTGTTTTTT. The gene calls are TRBV6-5 and TRBJ1-4; no clear D gene. The ends were cut back, 6 bases at V and 0 bases at J, with 11 bases in the middle. Germline V gene data show CDR1 as MNHEY and CDR2 as SVGAGI. The CDR3 covers 15 residues.

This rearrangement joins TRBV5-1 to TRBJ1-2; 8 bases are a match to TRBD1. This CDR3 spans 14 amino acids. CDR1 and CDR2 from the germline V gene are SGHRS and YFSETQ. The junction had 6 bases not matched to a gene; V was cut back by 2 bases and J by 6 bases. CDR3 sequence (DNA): TGCGCCAGCAGCTTCGAAGGGACAGGTGATGGCTACACCTTC. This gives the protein CASSFEGTGDGYTF.

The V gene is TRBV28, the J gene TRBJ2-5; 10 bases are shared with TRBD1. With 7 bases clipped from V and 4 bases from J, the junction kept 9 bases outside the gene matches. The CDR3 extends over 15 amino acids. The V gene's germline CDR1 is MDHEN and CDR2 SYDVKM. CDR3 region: CASTAGQGLLETQYF. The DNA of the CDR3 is TGTGCCAGCACGGCGGGACAGGGGTTGTTAGAGACCCAGTACTTC.

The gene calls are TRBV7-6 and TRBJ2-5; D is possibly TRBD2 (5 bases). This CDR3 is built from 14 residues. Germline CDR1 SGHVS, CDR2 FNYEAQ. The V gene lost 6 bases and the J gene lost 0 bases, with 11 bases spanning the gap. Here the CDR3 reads CASRREQHQETQYF. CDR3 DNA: TGTGCCAGCAGACGGGAACAGCACCAAGAGACCCAGTACTTC.

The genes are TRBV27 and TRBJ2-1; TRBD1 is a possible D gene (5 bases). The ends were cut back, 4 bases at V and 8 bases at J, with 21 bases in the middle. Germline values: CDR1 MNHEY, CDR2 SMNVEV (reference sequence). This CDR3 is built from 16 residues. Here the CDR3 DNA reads TGTGCCAGCAGTTCATCAGACAGCCGGACGACGCATGAGCAGTTCTTC. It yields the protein CASSSSDSRTTHEQFF.

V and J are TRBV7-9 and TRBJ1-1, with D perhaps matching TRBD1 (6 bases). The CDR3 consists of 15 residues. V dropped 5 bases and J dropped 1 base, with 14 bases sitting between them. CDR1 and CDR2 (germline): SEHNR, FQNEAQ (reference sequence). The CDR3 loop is CASSPDRSENTEAFF. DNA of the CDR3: TGTGCCAGCAGCCCTGACAGGTCGGAGAACACTGAAGCTTTCTTT. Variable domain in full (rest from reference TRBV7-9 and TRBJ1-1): DTGVSQNPRHKITKRGQNVTFRCDPISEHNRLYWYRQTLGQGPEFLTYFQNEAQLEKSRLLSDRFSAERPKGSFSTLEIQRTEQGDSAMYLCASSPDRSENTEAFFGQGTRLTVV.